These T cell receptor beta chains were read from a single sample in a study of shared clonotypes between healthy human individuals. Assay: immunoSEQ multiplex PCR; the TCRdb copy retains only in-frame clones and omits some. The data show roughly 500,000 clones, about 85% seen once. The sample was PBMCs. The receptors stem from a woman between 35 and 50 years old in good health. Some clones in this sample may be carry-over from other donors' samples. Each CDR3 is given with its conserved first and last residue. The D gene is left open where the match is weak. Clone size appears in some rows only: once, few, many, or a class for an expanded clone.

CDR3 DNA: TGTGCCAGCAGCCCAGGACTAGCGGGGATCACAGATACGCAGTATTTT
CDR3 protein: CASSPGLAGITDTQYF
clone size: .
D gene: TRBD2
J gene: TRBJ2-3
V gene: TRBV7-3

CDR3 DNA: TGTGCCAGCGGAGCGGGAGAGGTGCGAGAGACCCAGTACTTC
CDR3 protein: CASGAGEVRETQYF
clone size: many
D gene: TRBD2
J gene: TRBJ2-5
V gene: TRBV6-5

CDR3 DNA: TGTGCCAGCAGCGTAGGGTTAGCGGGAGGGCCTGGTCCCACGGATTATACGCAGTATTTT
CDR3 protein: CASSVGLAGGPGPTDYTQYF
clone size: many
D gene: TRBD2
J gene: TRBJ2-3
V gene: TRBV9

CDR3 DNA: TGTGCCAGCAGGTTACCAGGGGGCGGCAATCAGCCCCAGCATTTT
CDR3 protein: CASRLPGGGNQPQHF
clone size: .
D gene: TRBD1
J gene: TRBJ1-5
V gene: TRBV2

CDR3 DNA: TGTGCCAGCAGCCGTAGCGGGGGGCCTTACAATGAGCAGTTCTTC
CDR3 protein: CASSRSGGPYNEQFF
clone size: .
D gene: TRBD2
J gene: TRBJ2-1
V gene: TRBV7-2

CDR3 DNA: TGTGCCAGCACCCCCGGGAGAGGGAGGAGTACGCAGTATTTT
CDR3 protein: CASTPGRGRSTQYF
clone size: .
D gene: .
J gene: TRBJ2-3
V gene: TRBV11-2

CDR3 DNA: TGTGCCAGCAGTCCATCGGGACAGGGGGCCACCGGGGAGCTGTTTTTT
CDR3 protein: CASSPSGQGATGELFF
clone size: .
D gene: TRBD1
J gene: TRBJ2-2
V gene: TRBV7-9

CDR3 DNA: TGTGCCAGCAGTGTAGACGACTACGAGCAGTACTTC
CDR3 protein: CASSVDDYEQYF
clone size: .
D gene: .
J gene: TRBJ2-7
V gene: TRBV2

CDR3 DNA: TGTGCCAGCAGCGCCAGCGCGAGGTTTGATACGCAGTATTTT
CDR3 protein: CASSASARFDTQYF
clone size: .
D gene: .
J gene: TRBJ2-3
V gene: TRBV9

CDR3 DNA: TGCGCCAGCAGCAACTTACAGGGGGCAAACTATGGCTACACCTTC
CDR3 protein: CASSNLQGANYGYTF
clone size: few
D gene: TRBD1
J gene: TRBJ1-2
V gene: TRBV5-1